One and the same sample provided the 18 T cell receptor beta chains below, sequenced in a study of vaccination effects on CD4 cells after COVID-19. These receptors' targets are unknown. ViraFEST used viral peptide pools to expand antigen-specific CD4+ T cells before sequencing. Scientists isolated CD4+ T cells after an approximately 11-day culture period ended. Only in-frame clones appear in the TCRdb table, and some are missing; sequencing was by immunoSEQ multiplex PCR. The sample includes under 80,000 clones, around four fifths of them seen just once. Sequences were derived from CD4+ T cells from PBMCs cultured with HCoV-229E spike peptides, sampled before COVID-19 vaccination. These receptors were obtained from a human donor who received a COVID-19 vaccine.

The chain has TRBV21-1 and TRBJ1-5; the DNA was not compared with TRBD1, the D call given in the table. TRBV21-1 is an annotated pseudogene. The CDR3 loop spans 17 amino acids. The CDR3 sequence: CASRDSGTGGFNQPQHF. In DNA form, the CDR3 reads TGTGCCAGCAGAGATTCCGGGACAGGGGGCTTCAATCAGCCCCAGCATTTT.

This chain joins TRBV28 and TRBJ1-4, with 7 bases lining up with TRBD1. The germline V gene encodes CDR1 MDHEN and CDR2 SYDVKM. The junction had 3 bases not matched to a gene; V was cut back by 8 bases and J by 3 bases. The CDR3 totals 13 residues. The CDR3 nucleotides are TGTGCCAGCCATACAGGGGCTAATGAAAAACTGTTTTTT. It is translated as CASHTGANEKLFF.

This chain links TRBV7-2 with TRBJ2-7; tentative D call: TRBD1 (5 bases). The germline gives CDR1 SGHTA, CDR2 FQGNSA. The CDR3 length is 13 residues. Trimming took off 2 bases at V and 3 bases at J, with 8 bases between the two ends. In DNA, the CDR3 is TGTGCCAGCAGCTTACTCAGGGACTACGAGCAGTACGTC. Encoded protein: CASSLLRDYEQYV.

The CDR3 is CASGLGTDYGYTF. CDR3 bases: TGTGCTAGTGGTTTAGGGACGGACTATGGCTACACCTTC. The chain uses TRBV12-5 and TRBJ1-2, with a tentative D call TRBD1 (5 bases). V shed 3 bases and J shed 3 bases, with 8 bases lying between them. The CDR3 has 13 residues. CDR1 is LGHNT and CDR2 is FRNRAP in the germline V gene. Using reference TRBV12-5 and TRBJ1-2 for the parts outside the CDR3, the full variable domain is DARVTQTPRHKVTEMGQEVTMRCQPILGHNTVFWYRQTMMQGLELLAYFRNRAPLDDSGMPKDRFSAEMPDATLATLKIQPSEPRDSAVYFCASGLGTDYGYTFGSGTRLTVV.

The chain is built from TRBV29-1 and TRBJ1-2; TRBD1 matches at 7 bases. This CDR3 contains 13 residues. The V segment lost 4 bases and the J segment 7 bases; nucleotides outside the gene matches: 9. Per germline, CDR1 SQVTM and CDR2 ANQGSEA. The CDR3 DNA sequence: TGCAGCGTTGGGACAGGTCCAGGGGGTGGCTACACCTTC. The encoded protein is CSVGTGPGGGYTF.

The chain uses TRBV19 and TRBJ2-5; D call uncertain. The germline V gene has CDR1 LNHDA and CDR2 SQIVND (reference sequence). The V and J ends lost 1 base and 5 bases respectively, with 5 bases between them. The CDR3 runs 12 residues. The CDR3 region has the DNA TGTGCCAGTAGTATAGGGGGTGAGACCCAGTACTTC. Translation gives CASSIGGETQYF. Based on the CDR3 plus reference TRBV19 and TRBJ2-5, the full variable domain is DGGITQSPKYLFRKEGQNVTLSCEQNLNHDAMYWYRQDPGQGLRLIYYSQIVNDFQKGDIAEGYSVSREKKESFPLTVTSAQKNPTAFYLCASSIGGETQYFGPGTRLLVL.

This chain uses TRBV12-3 or TRBV12-4 with TRBJ1-1; TRBD1 might be the D (5 bases). The CDR3 spans 13 residues. V lost 6 bases, J lost 4 bases, and 12 bases lay in between. CDR3 sequence reads: CASRGEAGTEAFF. In DNA, the CDR3 is TGTGCCAGCAGAGGGGAGGCGGGCACTGAAGCTTTCTTT.

The CDR3 sequence is CASSPTGVRRGLYEQYV. The DNA for the CDR3 is TGCGCCAGCAGTCCCACGGGGGTGCGCAGGGGGCTCTACGAGCAGTACGTC. The V gene is TRBV23-1, the J gene TRBJ2-7, with 8 bases fitting TRBD1. TRBV23-1 is an open reading frame, and its role is uncertain. Trimming took 4 bases from V and 3 from J; bases not matched to a gene: 14. The CDR3 consists of 17 residues.

The rearrangement uses TRBV4-1 and TRBJ1-1; TRBD1 matches at 7 bases. The CDR3 has 16 residues. Germline V CDR1 and CDR2: MGHRA, YSYEKL. V lost 4 bases to trimming and J lost 0 bases; unmatched junction nucleotides: 8. CDR3 residues: CASSRWTGQLNTEAFF. The CDR3 DNA is TGCGCCAGCAGCCGCTGGACGGGACAGTTGAACACTGAAGCTTTCTTT.

J is TRBJ2-4 and V is TRBV29-1; 9 nucleotides match TRBD2. The V segment lost 2 bases and the J segment 5 bases; nucleotides outside the gene matches: 4. This CDR3 has 14 residues. Germline V gives CDR1 SQVTM, CDR2 ANQGSEA. CDR3 in DNA: TGCAGCGTTGAAACTAGCGGGCTACAAAACATTCAGTACTTC. Translation: CSVETSGLQNIQYF.

V usage is TRBV10-2 and J usage is TRBJ1-5; D gene ambiguous. V was trimmed by 4 bases and J by 1 base, leaving 8 bases between them. This CDR3 comprises 14 residues. Germline V gene lookup returns CDR1 WSHSY and CDR2 SAAADI. The CDR3 here is CASSVSGSNQPQHF. The CDR3 DNA reads TGCGCCAGCAGTGTTTCCGGCAGCAATCAGCCCCAGCATTTT.

V usage is TRBV11-2 and J usage is TRBJ2-7; TRBD1 aligns across 9 bases. J lost 9 bases, V lost 4 bases, and 13 bases had no gene match. The CDR3 loop spans 15 amino acids. CDR1 and CDR2 (germline): SGHAT, FQNNGV. The CDR3 DNA reads as TGTGCCAGCAGCTCTCCGGGACAGGGCCTCCTGCGGCAGTACGTC. Residues: CASSSPGQGLLRQYV.

The chain combines TRBV6-6 with TRBJ1-1; D perhaps matches TRBD1 (5 bases). Per germline, CDR1 MNHNY and CDR2 SVGAGI (reference sequence). CDR3 length: 14 amino acids. V was pared by 4 bases and J by 1 base, with 10 bases between. The CDR3 loop reads CASSSITGNTEAFF. The CDR3 nucleotides are TGTGCCAGCAGTTCGATTACAGGGAACACTGAAGCTTTCTTT.

This clone has more than one count but fewer than ten. This sequence joins TRBV6-5 and TRBJ2-7; D unclear. CDR3 length: 14 amino acids. Germline-derived CDR1 and CDR2 are MNHEY and SVGAGI. The CDR3 DNA sequence: TGTGCCAGCAGTTTGACACGAAGTACCTACGGGCAGTACGTC. Amino acids: CASSLTRSTYGQYV.

This clone was counted only a few times. This chain uses TRBV7-3 with TRBJ2-2, with D possibly being TRBD2 (6 bases). Germline-derived CDR1 and CDR2 are SGHTA and FQGTGA. Trimming shortened V by 6 bases and J by 8 bases, and 19 bases separated the two germline ends. This CDR3 is 15 amino acids long. The CDR3 reads CASSSMAGSNGELFF. CDR3 sequence (DNA): TGTGCCAGCAGTTCTATGGCCGGGAGTAATGGGGAGCTGTTTTTT. Full variable domain (missing parts from reference TRBV7-3 and TRBJ2-2): GAGVSQTPSNKVTEKGKYVELRCDPISGHTALYWYRQSLGQGPEFLIYFQGTGAADDSGLPNDRFFAVRPEGSVSTLKIQRTERGDSAVYLCASSSMAGSNGELFFGEGSRLTVL.

This chain joins TRBV7-3 and TRBJ2-1; no clear D. The germline V gene encodes CDR1 SGHTA and CDR2 FQGTGA. Trimming removed 4 bases from V and 6 bases from J, with 10 bases in between. This CDR3 spans 13 amino acids. CDR3 in amino acids: CASSSRLFNEQFF. The CDR3 DNA is TGTGCCAGCAGCTCCCGACTCTTCAATGAGCAGTTCTTC.

J is TRBJ1-3 and V is TRBV5-1, with D unclear. Germline V gene lookup returns CDR1 SGHRS and CDR2 YFSETQ. Deletions cut 3 bases from V and 3 bases from J, with 4 bases between. This CDR3 is 12 amino acids long. The CDR3 bases are TGCGCCAGCAGCTCCGATGGAAACACCATATATTTT. It encodes CASSSDGNTIYF.

The chain is built from TRBV7-9 and TRBJ1-1; D may be TRBD1 (5 bases). This CDR3 has 13 amino acids. V was pared by 4 bases and J by 1 base, with 7 bases between. Germline loops: CDR1 SEHNR, CDR2 FQNEAQ (reference sequence). CDR3 residues: CASSSGGNTEAFF. The CDR3 region has the DNA TGTGCCAGCAGCTCGGGGGGGAACACTGAAGCTTTCTTT.